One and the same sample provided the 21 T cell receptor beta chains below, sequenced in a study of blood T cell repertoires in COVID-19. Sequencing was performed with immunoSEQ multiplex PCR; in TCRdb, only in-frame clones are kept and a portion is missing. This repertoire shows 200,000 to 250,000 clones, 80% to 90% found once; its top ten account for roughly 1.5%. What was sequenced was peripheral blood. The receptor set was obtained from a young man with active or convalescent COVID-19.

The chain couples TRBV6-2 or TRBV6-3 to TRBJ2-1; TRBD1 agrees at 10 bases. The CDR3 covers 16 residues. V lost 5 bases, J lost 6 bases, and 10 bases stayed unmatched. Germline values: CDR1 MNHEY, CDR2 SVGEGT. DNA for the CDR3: TGTGCCAGCAGTCTATTACCGGGACAGGGGAGCAATGAGCAGTTCTTC. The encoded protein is CASSLLPGQGSNEQFF.

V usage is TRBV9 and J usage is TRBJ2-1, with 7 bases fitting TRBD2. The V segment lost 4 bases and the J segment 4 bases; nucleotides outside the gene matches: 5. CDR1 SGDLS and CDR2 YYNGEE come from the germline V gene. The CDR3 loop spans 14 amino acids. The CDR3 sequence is CASSPGLRYNEQFF. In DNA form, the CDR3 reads TGTGCCAGCAGCCCGGGACTACGTTACAATGAGCAGTTCTTC. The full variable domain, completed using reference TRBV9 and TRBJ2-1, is DSGVTQTPKHLITATGQRVTLRCSPRSGDLSVYWYQQSLDQGLQFLIQYYNGEERAKGNILERFSAQQFPDLHSELNLSSLELGDSALYFCASSPGLRYNEQFFGPGTRLTVL.

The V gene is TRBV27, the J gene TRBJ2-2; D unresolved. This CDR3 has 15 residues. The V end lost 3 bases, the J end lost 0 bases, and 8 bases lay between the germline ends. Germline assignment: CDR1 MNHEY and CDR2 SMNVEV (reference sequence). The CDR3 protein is CASSLYSPNTGELFF. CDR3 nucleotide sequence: TGTGCCAGCAGTTTGTACAGTCCGAACACCGGGGAGCTGTTTTTT.

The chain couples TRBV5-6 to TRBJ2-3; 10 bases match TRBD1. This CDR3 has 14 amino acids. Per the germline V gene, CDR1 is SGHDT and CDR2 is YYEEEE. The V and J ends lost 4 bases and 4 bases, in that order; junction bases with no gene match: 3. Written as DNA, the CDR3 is TGTGCCAGCAGCCGGGACAGGGGCGCAGATACGCAGTATTTT. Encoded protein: CASSRDRGADTQYF.

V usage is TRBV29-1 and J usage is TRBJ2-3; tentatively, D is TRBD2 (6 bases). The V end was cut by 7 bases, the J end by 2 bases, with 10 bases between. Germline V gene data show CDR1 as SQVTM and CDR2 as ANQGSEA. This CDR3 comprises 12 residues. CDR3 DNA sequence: TGCAGCGGGCGGGACTCCACAGATACGCAGTATTTT. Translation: CSGRDSTDTQYF.

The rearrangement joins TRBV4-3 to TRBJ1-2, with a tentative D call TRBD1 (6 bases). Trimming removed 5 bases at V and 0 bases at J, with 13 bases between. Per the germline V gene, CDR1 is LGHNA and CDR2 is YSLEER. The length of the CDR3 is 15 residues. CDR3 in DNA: TGCGCCAGCAGCTCCTTAGGGGGATCTAACTATGGCTACACCTTC. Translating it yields CASSSLGGSNYGYTF.

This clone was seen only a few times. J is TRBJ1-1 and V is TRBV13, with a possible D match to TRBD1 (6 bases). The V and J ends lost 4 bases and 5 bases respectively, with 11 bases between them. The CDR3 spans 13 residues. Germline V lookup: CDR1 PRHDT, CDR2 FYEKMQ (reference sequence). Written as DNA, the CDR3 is TGTGCCAGCAGCTCGATACAGGGAACTGAAGCTTTCTTT. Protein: CASSSIQGTEAFF.

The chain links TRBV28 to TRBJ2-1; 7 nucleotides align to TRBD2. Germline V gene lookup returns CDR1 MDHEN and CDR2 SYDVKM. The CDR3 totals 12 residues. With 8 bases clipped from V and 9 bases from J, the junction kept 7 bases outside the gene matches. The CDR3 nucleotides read TGTGCCAGCCGCGGGGGATTGGGTGAGCAGTTCTTC. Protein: CASRGGLGEQFF.

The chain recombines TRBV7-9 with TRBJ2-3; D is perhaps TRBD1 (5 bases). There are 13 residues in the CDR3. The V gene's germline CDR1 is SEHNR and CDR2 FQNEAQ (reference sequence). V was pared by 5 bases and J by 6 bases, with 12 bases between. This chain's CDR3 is CASSPKTADTQYF. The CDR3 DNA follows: TGTGCCAGCAGCCCCAAGACAGCCGATACGCAGTATTTT.

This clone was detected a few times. The CDR3 DNA sequence: TGTGCCAGCAGTTTCGGACAGCGGAAGATTTACAATGAGCAGTTCTTC. As protein: CASSFGQRKIYNEQFF. The rearrangement joins TRBV27 to TRBJ2-1; tentative D call: TRBD1 (6 bases). Germline V CDR1 and CDR2: MNHEY, SMNVEV (reference sequence). Trimming stripped 3 bases from V and 4 bases from J, with 16 bases between. The CDR3 is 16 amino acids.

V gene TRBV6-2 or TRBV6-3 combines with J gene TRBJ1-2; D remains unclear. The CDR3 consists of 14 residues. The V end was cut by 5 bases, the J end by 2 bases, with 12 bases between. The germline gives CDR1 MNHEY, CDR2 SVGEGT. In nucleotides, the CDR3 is TGTGCCAGCAGTCTGGGAGGACGGAACTATGGCTACACCTTC. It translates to CASSLGGRNYGYTF.

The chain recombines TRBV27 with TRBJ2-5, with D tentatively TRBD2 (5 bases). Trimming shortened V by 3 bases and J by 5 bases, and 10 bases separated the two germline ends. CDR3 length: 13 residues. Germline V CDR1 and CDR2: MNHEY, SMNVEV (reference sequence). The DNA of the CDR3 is TGTGCCAGCAGTTTTAGGGAGATGGAGACCCAGTACTTC. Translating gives CASSFREMETQYF.

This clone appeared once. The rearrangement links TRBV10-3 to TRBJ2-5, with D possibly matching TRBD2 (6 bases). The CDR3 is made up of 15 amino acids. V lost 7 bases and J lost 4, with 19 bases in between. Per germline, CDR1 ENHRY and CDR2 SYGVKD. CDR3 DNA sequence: TGTGCCATCATCGGACTATTGGTGGTGAGAGAGACCCAGTACTTC. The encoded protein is CAIIGLLVVRETQYF.

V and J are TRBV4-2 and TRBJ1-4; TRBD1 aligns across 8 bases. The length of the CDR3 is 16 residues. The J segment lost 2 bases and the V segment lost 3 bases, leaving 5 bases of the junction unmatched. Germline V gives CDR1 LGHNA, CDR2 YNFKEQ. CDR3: CASSQTGVQTNEKLFF. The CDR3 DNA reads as TGTGCCAGCAGCCAGACAGGGGTTCAGACTAATGAAAAACTGTTTTTT.

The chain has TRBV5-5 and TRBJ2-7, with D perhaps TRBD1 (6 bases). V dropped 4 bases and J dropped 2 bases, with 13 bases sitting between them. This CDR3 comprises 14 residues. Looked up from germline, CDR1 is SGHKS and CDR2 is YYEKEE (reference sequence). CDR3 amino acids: CASSPGTLTYEQYF. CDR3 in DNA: TGTGCCAGCAGCCCAGGGACACTAACCTACGAGCAGTACTTC.

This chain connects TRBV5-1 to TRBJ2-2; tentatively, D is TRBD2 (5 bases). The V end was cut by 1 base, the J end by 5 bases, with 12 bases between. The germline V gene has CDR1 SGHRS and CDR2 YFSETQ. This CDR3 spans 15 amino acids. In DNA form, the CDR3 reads TGCGCCAGCAGCTTGTCACGGGAATGGACCGGGGAGCTGTTTTTT. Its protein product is CASSLSREWTGELFF.

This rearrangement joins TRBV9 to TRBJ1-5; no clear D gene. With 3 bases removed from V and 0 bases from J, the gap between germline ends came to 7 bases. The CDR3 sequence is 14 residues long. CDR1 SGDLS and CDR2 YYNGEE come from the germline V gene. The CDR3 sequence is CASSDSISNQPQHF. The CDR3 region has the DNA TGTGCCAGCAGCGACAGTATTAGCAATCAGCCCCAGCATTTT. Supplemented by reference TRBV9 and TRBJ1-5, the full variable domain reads DSGVTQTPKHLITATGQRVTLRCSPRSGDLSVYWYQQSLDQGLQFLIQYYNGEERAKGNILERFSAQQFPDLHSELNLSSLELGDSALYFCASSDSISNQPQHFGDGTRLSIL.

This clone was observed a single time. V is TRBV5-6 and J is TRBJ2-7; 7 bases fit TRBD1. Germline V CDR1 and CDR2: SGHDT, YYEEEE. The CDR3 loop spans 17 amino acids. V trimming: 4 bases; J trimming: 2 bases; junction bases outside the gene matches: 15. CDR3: CASSLPWGQGDTYEQYF. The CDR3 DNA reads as TGTGCCAGCAGCCTGCCATGGGGGCAGGGGGATACCTACGAGCAGTACTTC.

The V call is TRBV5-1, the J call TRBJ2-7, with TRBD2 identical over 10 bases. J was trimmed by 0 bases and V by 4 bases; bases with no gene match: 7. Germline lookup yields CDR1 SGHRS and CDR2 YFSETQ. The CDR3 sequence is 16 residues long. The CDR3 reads CASSPYTSGNSYEQYF. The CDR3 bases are TGCGCCAGCAGCCCCTACACTAGCGGGAACTCCTACGAGCAGTACTTC.

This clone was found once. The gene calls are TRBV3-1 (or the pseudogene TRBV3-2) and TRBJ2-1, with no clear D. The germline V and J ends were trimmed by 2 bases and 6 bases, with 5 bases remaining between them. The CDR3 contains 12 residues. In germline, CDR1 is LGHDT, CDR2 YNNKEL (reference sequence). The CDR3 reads CASSQTVNEQFF. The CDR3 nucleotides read TGTGCCAGCAGCCAAACGGTCAATGAGCAGTTCTTC.

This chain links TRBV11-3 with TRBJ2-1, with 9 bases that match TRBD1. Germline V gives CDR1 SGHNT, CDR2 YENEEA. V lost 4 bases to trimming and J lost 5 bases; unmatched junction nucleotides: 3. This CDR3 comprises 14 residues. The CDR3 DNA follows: TGTGCCAGCAGCTCCCGGGACAGGGACAATGAGCAGTTCTTC. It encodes CASSSRDRDNEQFF.